Each of the 3 T cell receptor beta chains below was sequenced from the same sample in a study of blood T cell repertoires in COVID-19 (dated by TCRdb to about 2020). Receptors were amplified or captured by the immunoSEQ multiplex PCR assay. TCRdb took over this immuneACCESS table, retaining in-frame rearrangements with V and J assigned. Such tables are incomplete; in checked studies, under half of the missing clones stem from an unresolved V gene, and the remainder is unexplained. This sample gives 150,000 or so clones in total; about 88% of them show up just once. Together, the top ten hold around a quarter of the sample. The sample comprised peripheral blood. These TCRs come from a man aged 60 to 75 with acute or convalescent COVID-19.

V gene TRBV19 combines with J gene TRBJ2-5; 10 nucleotides line up with TRBD1. The V and J ends lost 5 bases and 5 bases, in that order; junction bases with no gene match: 8. Germline V CDR1 and CDR2: LNHDA, SQIVND (reference sequence). This CDR3 contains 15 residues. The CDR3 DNA sequence: TGTGCCAGTAGTGACAGGGGGCGGGGGTTGGAGACCCAGTACTTC. Residues: CASSDRGRGLETQYF.

The chain employs TRBV7-2 and TRBJ2-1; TRBD2 aligns across 7 bases. V was clipped by 4 bases and J by 4 bases; unmatched bases: 13. The CDR3 is 17 residues long. Germline V gene data show CDR1 as SGHTA and CDR2 as FQGNSA. The chain's CDR3 is CASSSPPRGSGYNEQFF. CDR3 sequence (DNA): TGTGCCAGCAGCTCCCCGCCGCGGGGGAGTGGGTACAATGAGCAGTTCTTC.

The chain has TRBV30 and TRBJ1-2, with 7 bases aligning to TRBD1. Germline assignment: CDR1 GTSNPN and CDR2 SVGIG (reference sequence). Germline trimming cut 3 bases from V and 8 bases from J; bases unmatched to any gene: 9. The length of the CDR3 is 13 residues. Written as DNA, the CDR3 is TGTGCCTGGAGAGCCGGGACAGTTGGAGGCTACACCTTC. It encodes CAWRAGTVGGYTF.